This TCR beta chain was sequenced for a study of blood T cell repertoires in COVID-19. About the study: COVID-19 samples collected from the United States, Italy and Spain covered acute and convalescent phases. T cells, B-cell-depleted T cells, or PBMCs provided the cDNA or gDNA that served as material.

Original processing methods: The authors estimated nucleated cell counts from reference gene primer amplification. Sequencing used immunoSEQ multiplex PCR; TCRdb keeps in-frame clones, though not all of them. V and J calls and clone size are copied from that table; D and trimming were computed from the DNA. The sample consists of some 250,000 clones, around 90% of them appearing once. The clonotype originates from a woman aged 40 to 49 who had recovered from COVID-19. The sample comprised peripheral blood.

CDR3 DNA: TGTGCCAGCAGTGAGACAGGGCTACATGGAAAACTGTTTTTT. Amino acids: CASSETGLHGKLFF. This chain connects TRBV25-1 to TRBJ1-4, with 7 bases matching TRBD1. V lost 3 bases, J lost 10 bases, and 8 bases stayed unmatched. This CDR3 has 14 residues. Germline V lookup: CDR1 MGHDK, CDR2 SYGVNS. Filled out from reference TRBV25-1 and TRBJ1-4, the complete variable domain reads EADIYQTPRYLVIGTGKKITLECSQTMGHDKMYWYQQDPGMELHLIHYSYGVNSTEKGDLSSESTVSRIRTEHFPLTLESARPSHTSQYLCASSETGLHGKLFFGSGTQLSVL.